A selection of T cell receptor beta chains follows, all from one sample in a study of spatial heterogeneity in lung cancer. One entry per CDR3 protein results from TCRdb running MiXCR on the 5' RACE reads. The profile shows some 17,000 distinct CDR3 sequences, about 21% of them singletons. The sequences come from PBMCs, collected at surgery. Receptors originate from a female donor with early-stage non-small cell lung cancer. Both conserved end residues are part of each CDR3. The order of the fields is CDR3 DNA, CDR3 protein, D gene, V gene, clone size, J gene. A D gene is named only where the DNA matches it firmly. Only part of the rows carry a size: once, few, many, or a class if the clone is expanded.

CDR3nt: TGTGCCAGCAGCCTAGAGGCCGGGACGGGGAATTCACCCCTCCACTTT
CDR3aa: CASSLEAGTGNSPLHF
d_gene: -
v_gene: TRBV7-3
abundance: many
j_gene: TRBJ1-6

CDR3nt: TGTGCCAGCAGTGAAAAGGGGGTGCGTCAGCCCCAGCATTTT
CDR3aa: CASSEKGVRQPQHF
d_gene: -
v_gene: TRBV2
abundance: many
j_gene: TRBJ1-5

CDR3nt: TGTGCCAGCAGTTACCCGGCCAGGGACACTGAAGCTTTCTTT
CDR3aa: CASSYPARDTEAFF
d_gene: -
v_gene: TRBV6-2/TRBV6-3
abundance: -
j_gene: TRBJ1-1

CDR3nt: TGCGCCAGCAGCTTGGATCTGACGGCCATCGACGAGCAGTACTTC
CDR3aa: CASSLDLTAIDEQYF
d_gene: -
v_gene: TRBV5-1
abundance: -
j_gene: TRBJ2-7

CDR3nt: TGTGCCAGCAGCTATGGCGACACAGATACGCAGTATTTT
CDR3aa: CASSYGDTDTQYF
d_gene: -
v_gene: TRBV7-2
abundance: -
j_gene: TRBJ2-3

CDR3nt: TGTGCCAGCAGCTTTACGGCGGGAGGGTGGAATGAGCAGTTCTTC
CDR3aa: CASSFTAGGWNEQFF
d_gene: TRBD2
v_gene: TRBV7-2
abundance: many
j_gene: TRBJ2-1

CDR3nt: TGTGCCAGTACCCTGATCGACAGCAACTATGGCTACACCTTC
CDR3aa: CASTLIDSNYGYTF
d_gene: -
v_gene: TRBV19
abundance: -
j_gene: TRBJ1-2

CDR3nt: TGTGCCAGCAGCAATCCGACAGGGGGCTCGGAGACCCAGTACTTC
CDR3aa: CASSNPTGGSETQYF
d_gene: TRBD1
v_gene: TRBV9
abundance: many
j_gene: TRBJ2-5

CDR3nt: TGTGCCAGCAGCTTAGCGAGTTGGGGGACAGGGGGCACAGATACGCAGTATTTT
CDR3aa: CASSLASWGTGGTDTQYF
d_gene: TRBD1
v_gene: TRBV7-6
abundance: medium-sized
j_gene: TRBJ2-3

CDR3nt: TGTGCCAGCAGTTCCAAAAACCTGAACACTGAAGCTTTCTTT
CDR3aa: CASSSKNLNTEAFF
d_gene: -
v_gene: TRBV12-3/TRBV12-4
abundance: many
j_gene: TRBJ1-1

CDR3nt: TGCAGTGCCCCAATGACGGACGGACCGTATGGCTACACCTTC
CDR3aa: CSAPMTDGPYGYTF
d_gene: -
v_gene: TRBV20-1
abundance: few
j_gene: TRBJ1-2

CDR3nt: TGTGCCAGCAGTAAAGGGACAGGGAGCCTCTACGAGCAGTACTTC
CDR3aa: CASSKGTGSLYEQYF
d_gene: TRBD1
v_gene: TRBV6-5
abundance: few
j_gene: TRBJ2-7

CDR3nt: TGTGCCAGCAGTTTGGGGGGCCTCCTCCACTTT
CDR3aa: CASSLGGLLHF
d_gene: -
v_gene: TRBV12-3/TRBV12-4
abundance: few
j_gene: TRBJ1-6

CDR3nt: TGTGCCAGCAGTTTAGCAGGGGACTATGGCTACACCTTC
CDR3aa: CASSLAGDYGYTF
d_gene: -
v_gene: TRBV28
abundance: medium-sized
j_gene: TRBJ1-2

CDR3nt: TGCAGTGCTCCGCCCTCGGGGGGAGCCTACGAGCAGTACTTC
CDR3aa: CSAPPSGGAYEQYF
d_gene: TRBD2
v_gene: TRBV20-1
abundance: many
j_gene: TRBJ2-7

CDR3nt: TGTGCCAGCAGCCTAGGGTTCCAAGAGACCCAGTACTTC
CDR3aa: CASSLGFQETQYF
d_gene: -
v_gene: TRBV11-2
abundance: many
j_gene: TRBJ2-5

CDR3nt: TGTGCCAGCAGTCCTGCCGGGACAGGGGGGGAAGAGACCCAGTACTTC
CDR3aa: CASSPAGTGGEETQYF
d_gene: TRBD1
v_gene: TRBV28
abundance: many
j_gene: TRBJ2-5

CDR3nt: TGTGCCAGCAGTTACGACAGATCCTACGAGCAGTACTTC
CDR3aa: CASSYDRSYEQYF
d_gene: -
v_gene: TRBV6-2/TRBV6-3
abundance: -
j_gene: TRBJ2-7

CDR3nt: TGTGCCACCCGACCCGGGAAGTCATACGAGCAGTACTTC
CDR3aa: CATRPGKSYEQYF
d_gene: -
v_gene: TRBV6-6
abundance: many
j_gene: TRBJ2-7

CDR3nt: TGTGCCAGCAGGGGGACAGGGGTGATTAATGAAAAACTGTTTTTT
CDR3aa: CASRGTGVINEKLFF
d_gene: TRBD1
v_gene: TRBV6-1
abundance: -
j_gene: TRBJ1-4

CDR3nt: TGTGCCAGCAGCGTTTCTCAGGGGAACACTGAAGCTTTCTTT
CDR3aa: CASSVSQGNTEAFF
d_gene: -
v_gene: TRBV9
abundance: medium-sized
j_gene: TRBJ1-1

CDR3nt: TGTGCCAGCAGCCGGCAGGAGGAGAGATGGGAGACCCAGTACTTC
CDR3aa: CASSRQEERWETQYF
d_gene: -
v_gene: TRBV6-5
abundance: many
j_gene: TRBJ2-5

CDR3nt: TGTGCCAGCAGGGGGCTAGCGGGCTCCTACGAGCAGTACTTC
CDR3aa: CASRGLAGSYEQYF
d_gene: TRBD2
v_gene: TRBV7-2
abundance: many
j_gene: TRBJ2-7

CDR3nt: TGTGCCAGCAGACCCGACAGGGTAGCACACACCGGGGAGCTGTTTTTT
CDR3aa: CASRPDRVAHTGELFF
d_gene: TRBD1
v_gene: TRBV6-2/TRBV6-3
abundance: many
j_gene: TRBJ2-2

CDR3nt: TGTGCCAGCAGCACAGGGGGACAGGGATTCTCCTACGAGCAGTACTTC
CDR3aa: CASSTGGQGFSYEQYF
d_gene: TRBD1
v_gene: TRBV9
abundance: many
j_gene: TRBJ2-7

CDR3nt: TGCAGTGCTACAGAAGAGACCCAGTACTTC
CDR3aa: CSATEETQYF
d_gene: -
v_gene: TRBV20-1
abundance: few
j_gene: TRBJ2-5

CDR3nt: TGCAGCGCCGAGGGGAGAAACTACGAGCAGTACTTC
CDR3aa: CSAEGRNYEQYF
d_gene: -
v_gene: TRBV29-1
abundance: many
j_gene: TRBJ2-7

CDR3nt: TGTGCCAGCAGTTTGTTCGGATCCGGCTACACCTTC
CDR3aa: CASSLFGSGYTF
d_gene: -
v_gene: TRBV12-3/TRBV12-4
abundance: many
j_gene: TRBJ1-2

CDR3nt: TGCGCCAGCAGCCAAGATTTGCGGATTCAAGAGACCCAGTACTTC
CDR3aa: CASSQDLRIQETQYF
d_gene: -
v_gene: TRBV4-1
abundance: few
j_gene: TRBJ2-5

CDR3nt: TGTGCCAGTGCCACCGGGGCCCCCACAGATACGCAGTATTTT
CDR3aa: CASATGAPTDTQYF
d_gene: -
v_gene: TRBV12-3/TRBV12-4
abundance: many
j_gene: TRBJ2-3

CDR3nt: TGTGCCAGCAGCAAGTCGCTCGGGGAGCCCCAGCATTTT
CDR3aa: CASSKSLGEPQHF
d_gene: -
v_gene: TRBV7-2
abundance: medium-sized
j_gene: TRBJ1-5

CDR3nt: TGTGCCAGTAGTATATCCAGGACAGATACGCAGTATTTT
CDR3aa: CASSISRTDTQYF
d_gene: -
v_gene: TRBV19
abundance: many
j_gene: TRBJ2-3